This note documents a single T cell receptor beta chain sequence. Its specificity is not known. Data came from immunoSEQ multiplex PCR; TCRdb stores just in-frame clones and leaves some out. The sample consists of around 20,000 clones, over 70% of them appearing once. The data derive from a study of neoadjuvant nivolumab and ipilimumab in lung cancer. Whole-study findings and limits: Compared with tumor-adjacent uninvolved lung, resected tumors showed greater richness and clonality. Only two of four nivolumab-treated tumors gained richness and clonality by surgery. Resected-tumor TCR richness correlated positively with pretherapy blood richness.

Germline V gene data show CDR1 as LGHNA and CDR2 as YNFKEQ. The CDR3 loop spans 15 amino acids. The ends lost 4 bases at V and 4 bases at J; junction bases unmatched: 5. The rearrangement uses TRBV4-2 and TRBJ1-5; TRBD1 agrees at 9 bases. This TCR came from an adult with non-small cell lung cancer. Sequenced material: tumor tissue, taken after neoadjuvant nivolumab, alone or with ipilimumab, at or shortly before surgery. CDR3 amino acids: CASSRDGQGNQPQHF. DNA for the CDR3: TGTGCCAGCAGCCGAGACGGACAGGGGAATCAGCCCCAGCATTTT.